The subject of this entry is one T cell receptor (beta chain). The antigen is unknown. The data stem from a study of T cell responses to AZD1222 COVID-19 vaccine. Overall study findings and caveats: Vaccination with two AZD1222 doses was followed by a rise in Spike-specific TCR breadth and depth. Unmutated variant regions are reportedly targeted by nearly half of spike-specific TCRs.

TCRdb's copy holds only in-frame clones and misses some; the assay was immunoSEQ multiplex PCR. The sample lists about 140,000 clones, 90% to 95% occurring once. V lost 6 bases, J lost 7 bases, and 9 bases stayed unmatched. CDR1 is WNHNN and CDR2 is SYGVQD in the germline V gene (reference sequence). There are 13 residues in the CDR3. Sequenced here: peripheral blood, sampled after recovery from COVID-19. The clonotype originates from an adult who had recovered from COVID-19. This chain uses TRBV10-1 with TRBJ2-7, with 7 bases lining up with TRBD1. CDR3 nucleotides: TGCGCCAGCAGCGGGACAGTTTATGGGGAGCAGTACTTC. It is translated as CASSGTVYGEQYF.